This TCR beta chain was found in a study of neurological immune-mediated disorders. Trimming cost V 10 bases and J 1 base, with 16 bases left between them. Germline lookup yields CDR1 ENHRY and CDR2 SYGVKD. CDR3 length: 14 amino acids. Study results and limitations: The greatest degree of TCR clonal expansion was observed in HTLV-1-associated myelopathy, with the lowest in multiple sclerosis, below that of healthy controls. The study found no CDR3 amino acid sequences shared by expanded clones across subjects, suggesting private repertoires in all groups. The phylogenetic placement of 18 of 34 multiple sclerosis patients' repertoires in one related-CDR3 cluster constitutes a possible signature.

This clonotype has at least ten counts. Its matching antigen is unknown. With 10-nucleotide random UMIs included, cDNA was synthesized by 5'RACE. MiXCR, run by TCRdb on the 5' RACE reads, gives a single entry per CDR3 protein. The sample includes 50,000 to 70,000 distinct CDR3 sequences, 4.5% to 5.5% of them seen just once. The origin of this receptor is a man aged 30-40 years with multiple sclerosis. The chain recombines TRBV10-3 with TRBJ2-5; no firm D call. Sequencing used PBMCs. The CDR3 sequence is CATRVGVLQETQYF. In nucleotides, the CDR3 is TGTGCCACCCGGGTTGGGGTCCTCCAAGAGACCCAGTACTTC.